These 4 T cell receptor beta chains were sequenced from one sample in a study of shared clonotypes between healthy human individuals. Only in-frame clones appear in the TCRdb table, and some are missing; sequencing was by immunoSEQ multiplex PCR. The sample lists about 380,000 clones, 90% to 97% seen once, with around 0.3% in the top ten. Sequenced sample: memory CD8+ T cells sorted from blood. Subset indicated: CD45RO+ cells pooled with CCR7-negative TemRA cells. The receptors were sampled from a man aged 25-45 years in good health.

V usage is TRBV6-6 and J usage is TRBJ1-5; weak D call: TRBD1 (5 bases). Per the germline V gene, CDR1 is MNHNY and CDR2 is SVGAGI (reference sequence). The CDR3 is 15 residues long. V shed 0 bases and J shed 3 bases, with 9 bases lying between them. The CDR3 is CASSYSRGVNQPQHF. DNA of the CDR3: TGTGCCAGCAGTTACTCGAGAGGGGTCAATCAGCCCCAGCATTTT.

This clone was seen just once. The chain joins TRBV7-9 to TRBJ2-7; D remains ambiguous. The CDR3 runs to 13 residues. CDR1 SEHNR and CDR2 FQNEAQ come from the germline V gene (reference sequence). Trimming pared 2 bases from V and 5 bases from J, leaving 10 bases between. The CDR3 coding sequence is TGTGCCAGCAGCTTAATTGCCAGAGACGAGCAGTACTTC. Translated: CASSLIARDEQYF.

The chain uses TRBV5-1 and TRBJ2-3; 10 bases fit TRBD2. The germline V gene encodes CDR1 SGHRS and CDR2 YFSETQ. The length of the CDR3 is 16 residues. The trim removed 2 bases at V and 2 bases at J, leaving 5 bases unmatched. Here the CDR3 reads CASSLLAGRATDTQYF. Here the CDR3 DNA reads TGCGCCAGCAGCTTACTAGCGGGAAGGGCCACAGATACGCAGTATTTT.

The chain combines TRBV11-2 with TRBJ2-5; D is possibly TRBD1 or TRBD2 (6 bases each). V shed 0 bases and J shed 5 bases, with 13 bases lying between them. The CDR3 has 15 residues. Looked up from germline, CDR1 is SGHAT and CDR2 is FQNNGV. CDR3 bases: TGTGCCAGCAGCTTAGATTCGGGGGCAGAGGAGACCCAGTACTTC. Its protein is CASSLDSGAEETQYF.